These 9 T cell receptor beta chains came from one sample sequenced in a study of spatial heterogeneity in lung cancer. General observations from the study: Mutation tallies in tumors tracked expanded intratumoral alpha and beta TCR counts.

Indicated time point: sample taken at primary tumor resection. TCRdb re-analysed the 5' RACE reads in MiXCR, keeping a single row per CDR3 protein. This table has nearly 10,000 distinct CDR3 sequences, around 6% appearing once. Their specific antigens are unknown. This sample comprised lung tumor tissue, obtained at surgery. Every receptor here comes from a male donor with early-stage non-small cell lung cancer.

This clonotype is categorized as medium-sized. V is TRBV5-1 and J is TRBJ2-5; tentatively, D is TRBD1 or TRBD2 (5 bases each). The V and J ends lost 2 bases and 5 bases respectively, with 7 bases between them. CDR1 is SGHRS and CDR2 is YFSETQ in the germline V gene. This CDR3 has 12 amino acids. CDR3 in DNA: TGCGCCAGCAGCTTAGGGGAGGAGACCCAGTACTTC. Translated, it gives CASSLGEETQYF.

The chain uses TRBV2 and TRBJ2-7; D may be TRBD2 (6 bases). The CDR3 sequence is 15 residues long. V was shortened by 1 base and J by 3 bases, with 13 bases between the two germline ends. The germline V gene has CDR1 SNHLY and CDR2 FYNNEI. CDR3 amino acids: CASSEGAGRYYEQYF. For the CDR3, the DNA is TGTGCCAGCAGTGAAGGAGCGGGTCGATACTACGAGCAGTACTTC.

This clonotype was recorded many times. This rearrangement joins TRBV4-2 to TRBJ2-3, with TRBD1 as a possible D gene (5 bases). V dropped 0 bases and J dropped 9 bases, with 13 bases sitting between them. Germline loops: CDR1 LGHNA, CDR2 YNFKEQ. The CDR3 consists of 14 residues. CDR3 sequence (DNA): TGTGCCAGCAGCCAAGAAGGGGCTAGAGGCACGCAGTATTTT. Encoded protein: CASSQEGARGTQYF.

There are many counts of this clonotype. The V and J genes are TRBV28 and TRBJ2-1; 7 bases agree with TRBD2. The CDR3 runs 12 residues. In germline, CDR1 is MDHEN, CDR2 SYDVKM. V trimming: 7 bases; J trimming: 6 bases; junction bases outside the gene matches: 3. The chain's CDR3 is CASKASGNEQFF. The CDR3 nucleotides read TGTGCCAGCAAGGCTAGCGGCAATGAGCAGTTCTTC. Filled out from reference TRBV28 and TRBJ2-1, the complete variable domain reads DVKVTQSSRYLVKRTGEKVFLECVQDMDHENMFWYRQDPGLGLRLIYFSYDVKMKEKGDIPEGYSVSREKKERFSLILESASTNQTSMYLCASKASGNEQFFGPGTRLTVL.

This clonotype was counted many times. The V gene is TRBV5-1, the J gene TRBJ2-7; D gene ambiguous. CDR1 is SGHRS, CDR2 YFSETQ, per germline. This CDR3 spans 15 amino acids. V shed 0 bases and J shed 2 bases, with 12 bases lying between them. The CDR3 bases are TGCGCCAGCAGCTTGGAGGTGGGAATCGCCTACGAGCAGTACGTC. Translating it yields CASSLEVGIAYEQYV.

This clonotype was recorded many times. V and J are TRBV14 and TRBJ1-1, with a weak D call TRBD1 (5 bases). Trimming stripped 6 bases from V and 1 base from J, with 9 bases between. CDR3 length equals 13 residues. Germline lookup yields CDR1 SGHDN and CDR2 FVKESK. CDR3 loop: CASRPQGNTEAFF. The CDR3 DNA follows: TGTGCCAGCAGGCCTCAGGGGAACACTGAAGCTTTCTTT.

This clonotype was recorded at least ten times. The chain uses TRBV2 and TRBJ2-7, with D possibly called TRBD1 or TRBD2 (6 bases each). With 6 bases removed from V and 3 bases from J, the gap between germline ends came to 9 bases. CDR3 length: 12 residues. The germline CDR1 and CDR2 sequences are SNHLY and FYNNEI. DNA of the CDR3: TGTGCCAGCAGCGGGGGCCTCTACGAGCAGTACGTC. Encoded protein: CASSGGLYEQYV.

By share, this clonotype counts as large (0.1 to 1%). The chain's CDR3 is CASSPTGTVEETQYF. Here the CDR3 DNA reads TGTGCCAGCAGTCCGACCGGGACTGTAGAAGAGACCCAGTACTTC. The chain combines TRBV4-2 with TRBJ2-5; possibly TRBD2 for D (6 bases). Germline V CDR1 and CDR2: LGHNA, YNFKEQ. This CDR3 has 15 amino acids. V was trimmed by 6 bases and J by 3 bases, leaving 17 bases between them.

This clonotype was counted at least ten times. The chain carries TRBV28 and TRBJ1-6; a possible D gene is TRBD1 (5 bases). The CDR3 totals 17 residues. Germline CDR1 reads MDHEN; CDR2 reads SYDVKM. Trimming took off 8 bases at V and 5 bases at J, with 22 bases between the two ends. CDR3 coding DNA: TGTGCCAGCCGGCAGGGTGGTTTTGGCACTAATAATTCACCCCTCCACTTT. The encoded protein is CASRQGGFGTNNSPLHF.